The rows below give T cell receptor beta chains drawn from one sample of a study of somatic mutations in cytotoxic T cells in rheumatoid arthritis. Here immunoSEQ multiplex PCR was the method, and the copy in TCRdb shows in-frame clones only, minus some. The repertoire holds around 720 clones, with more than 60% as singletons. Specimen: synovial fluid. These receptors were obtained from a man between 65 and 85 years old with rheumatoid arthritis. Each CDR3 is given without its conserved first and last residue. Each record gives: CDR3 length, V gene, J gene, CDR3 protein.

13	TRBV19	TRBJ2-1	ASSQTSGSYNEQF
10	TRBV4-1	TRBJ2-3	ASSQGQDTQY
12	TRBV5-1	TRBJ2-4	ASSEGMGGNIQY
12	TRBV7-8	TRBJ2-1	ASSPRDNPDEQF
13	TRBV7-9	TRBJ1-1	ASSLGGRQDTEAF
14	TRBV21-1	TRBJ1-5	ASSKLADREYQPQH
14	TRBV19	TRBJ2-7	ASSTLSRGSSYEQY
13	TRBV19	TRBJ2-1	ASSITSGAYNEQF
16	TRBV4-2	TRBJ2-3	ASSQDQGLAELTDTQY
12	TRBV9	TRBJ2-7	ASSATGVWGEQY
12	TRBV11-3	TRBJ1-1	ASSLSGVNTEAF
10	TRBV7-3	TRBJ2-3	ASSFERDTQY
13	TRBV6-5	TRBJ1-4	ASSYSSTGQIRLF
15	TRBV19	TRBJ1-6	ASSILSGQGFHSPLH
16	TRBV28	TRBJ1-5	ASSLASGTGVSNQPQH
12	TRBV5-1	TRBJ2-1	ASSFSAGPYEQF
15	TRBV9	TRBJ2-2	ASSAGGTGGDSGELF
10	TRBV14	TRBJ2-7	ASSLQGYEQY
13	TRBV19	TRBJ2-1	ASSIASSGGGEQF
12	TRBV5-6	TRBJ2-3	ASSFRSSTDTQY
11	TRBV2	TRBJ2-2	ASRIQGSGELF
11	TRBV7-9	TRBJ2-5	ASSPRPEETQY
14	TRBV27	TRBJ1-4	ASSLGTASTNEKLF
11	TRBV28	TRBJ2-7	ASSSGTRGEQY
13	TRBV5-1	TRBJ1-6	ASTNSPTGRSPLH
14	TRBV10-3	TRBJ2-1	AISESLAGVYNEQF
14	TRBV5-6	TRBJ1-6	ASSSTGRSYNSPLH
10	TRBV2	TRBJ2-1	ASRGEGYEQF
13	TRBV5-1	TRBJ2-5	ASSFFGQGGETQY
13	TRBV2	TRBJ2-3	ASSEEGSGLDTQY
11	TRBV5-4	TRBJ1-1	ASSWGGGTEAF
14	TRBV5-5	TRBJ2-7	ASSWGRLAGAHEQY
10	TRBV19	TRBJ2-7	ASSGTDYEQY
13	TRBV5-1	TRBJ1-5	ASSAGTDFNQPQH
14	TRBV10-3	TRBJ1-1	AISGPGTGANTEAF
9	TRBV2	TRBJ2-7	ASSVQYEQY
11	TRBV7-9	TRBJ2-5	ASSPRPQETQY
12	TRBV15	TRBJ2-4	ATRDRDYENIQY
15	TRBV5-1	TRBJ2-1	ASSPNPGLAGTNEQF
12	TRBV5-4	TRBJ2-7	ASSSTQGAGEQY
12	TRBV11-2	TRBJ1-2	ASSRGRESYGYT